This TCR beta chain was recorded in a study of OX40 agonist ivuxolimab in advanced cancers. About the study: Those enrolled were 80% to 85% male, with a mean age of about 60 years and ages from 23 to 79. Under the entry rules, prior anti-PD-1, anti-PD-L1 or anti-CTLA-4 therapy was allowed, and 40% had some. Study-wide results and caveats: At 0.1 to 3.0 mg/kg, CD4+ and CD8+ blood T cells expanded clonally by week 6. Compared with CD4+, CD8+ T cells on average had more expanded clones.

Looked up from germline, CDR1 is KGHSH and CDR2 is LQKENI. The CDR3 runs to 16 residues. V lost 5 bases and J lost 0; bases outside the gene matches: 5. Clones were read by immunoSEQ multiplex PCR, and TCRdb kept only the in-frame ones, dropping some. The data contain tens of thousands of clones, about 89% of them seen just once; the ten biggest clones take up 25%. This clone appeared a single time. Its target is not known. Sequencing used CD4+ or CD8+ T cells sorted from blood, obtained in a trial of the OX40 agonist ivuxolimab. This sequence originates from an adult with an advanced solid tumor such as melanoma, head and neck, liver or kidney cancer. The chain is built from TRBV18 and TRBJ1-3, with TRBD1 matching 9 bases. CDR3 nucleotide sequence: TGTGCCAGCTCAACACACAGGGGGCTCTCTGGAAACACCATATATTTT. Translated, it gives CASSTHRGLSGNTIYF.